Listed below are T cell receptor beta chains from one sample, sequenced in a study of Graves' ophthalmopathy and Graves' hyperthyroidism. MiXCR was run by TCRdb on the multiplex PCR reads, yielding one entry per CDR3 protein. This table has 620,000 or so distinct CDR3 sequences, about 20% appearing once. The sequencing sample was made of peripheral blood. The receptor set was obtained from a woman under 30 with stable Graves' hyperthyroidism. Some clones in this sample may be carry-over from other donors' samples. CDR3s leave out the opening cysteine and the closing phenylalanine or tryptophan. The D gene is left open where the match is weak.

cdr3_length	v_call	d_call	j_call	cdr3_aa
12	TRBV13	-	TRBJ2-7	ASSSAPPSDEQY
10	TRBV12-3/TRBV12-4	-	TRBJ1-3	ASSTTRNTIY
13	TRBV12-3/TRBV12-4	-	TRBJ2-5	ASSPNPGGSETQY
14	TRBV9	TRBD2	TRBJ2-2	ASSVTTSMNTGELF
10	TRBV6-1	TRBD1	TRBJ1-2	ASRGQGPGYT
14	TRBV9	TRBD2	TRBJ2-3	ASSVRAGGLQDTQY
12	TRBV7-9	TRBD2	TRBJ2-5	ASSPASGKETQY
10	TRBV29-1	-	TRBJ2-7	SAAIPGYEQY
13	TRBV12-3/TRBV12-4	-	TRBJ1-3	ASRDRTRSGNTIY
12	TRBV20-1	-	TRBJ1-1	SARTLRGGTEAF
13	TRBV19	-	TRBJ2-7	ASSKEQVNSYEQY
10	TRBV9	-	TRBJ2-2	ASSADAGELF
10	TRBV30	TRBD2	TRBJ2-7	AWSGRAYEQY
13	TRBV27	TRBD1	TRBJ1-5	ASRGDRNSNQPQH
11	TRBV6-1	-	TRBJ1-1	VSWGGKDTEAF
12	TRBV12-3/TRBV12-4	-	TRBJ2-5	ASGPGTLQETQY
12	TRBV15	-	TRBJ1-1	ATSREVGGAVGF
16	TRBV10-3	TRBD2	TRBJ2-5	AISDPPGLAGGRETQY
14	TRBV6-2/TRBV6-3	TRBD1	TRBJ1-5	ASSYPGQGLHQPQH
11	TRBV5-6	-	TRBJ1-6	ASRTGYNSPLH
12	TRBV3-1	-	TRBJ1-2	ASSQDGSAYGYT
13	TRBV19	TRBD1	TRBJ1-2	ASSQPGQDFYGYT
12	TRBV20-1	-	TRBJ1-1	SARVDTLNTEAF
11	TRBV7-2	TRBD1	TRBJ2-4	ASSWDSKNIQY
14	TRBV6-1	-	TRBJ2-5	ASRGSVGQFQETKY
11	TRBV20-1	-	TRBJ1-5	SATGPGSQPQH
10	TRBV30	-	TRBJ2-7	AWSPFSYEQY
12	TRBV28	-	TRBJ2-7	ASKPSGPSYEQY
13	TRBV27	-	TRBJ2-5	ASSQPPGYQETQY
12	TRBV12-3/TRBV12-4	TRBD1	TRBJ1-2	ASRSLGTVYGYT
11	TRBV25-1	TRBD1	TRBJ1-6	ASSAGQDSPLH
12	TRBV28	-	TRBJ2-5	ASSPKTRGETQY
13	TRBV6-1	-	TRBJ1-1	ASSEEGLMNTEAF
13	TRBV29-1	-	TRBJ2-7	SVVGGDVVGDEQY
13	TRBV6-1	TRBD1	TRBJ2-4	ATLDRGEAKNIQY
14	TRBV24-1	TRBD2	TRBJ2-5	ATSDPKRDLGETQY
14	TRBV11-1	-	TRBJ1-2	ASSRFVATANYGYT
12	TRBV20-1	TRBD2	TRBJ2-2	SASPGGVSKELF
13	TRBV11-2	TRBD1	TRBJ2-7	ASSRTGGETYEQY
14	TRBV7-2	TRBD2	TRBJ2-5	ASSPNARGGRETQY
13	TRBV6-1	TRBD1	TRBJ1-4	ASRHGTGGNEKLF
14	TRBV3-1	-	TRBJ2-7	ASSHTTGSWGYEQY
12	TRBV10-3	-	TRBJ2-5	AIRALDSQETQY
15	TRBV9	-	TRBJ1-3	ASSVEAEPTSGNTIY